Following are 6 T cell receptor beta chains from one sample sequenced in a study of CD8+CD57+ T cells in acquired aplastic anemia. Patients chosen for sequencing had CD8+CD57+ cells that had expanded, as shown by flow cytometry. Profiling that covered TCR beta VDJ and CDR3 relied on genomic DNA as its template. TCRdb reprocessed the reads via MiXCR and lists one record per CDR3 protein. In the table there are about 200,000 distinct CDR3 sequences, approximately 60% of which are singletons. The sequencing sample was made of sorted CD4+, CD8+, or CD8+CD57+ T cells (not recorded which) from PBMCs. All receptors come from a human donor with aplastic anemia.

This clonotype was counted ten times or more. V usage is TRBV4-2 and J usage is TRBJ2-3; no definite D call. The length of the CDR3 is 13 residues. Trimming removed 0 bases from V and 4 bases from J, with 5 bases in between. The germline gives CDR1 LGHNA, CDR2 YNFKEQ. CDR3 protein: CASSQDTADTQYF. The CDR3 nucleotides read TGTGCCAGCAGCCAAGATACCGCAGATACGCAGTATTTT.

The rearrangement links TRBV7-6 to TRBJ2-7; D might be TRBD2 (6 bases). V was shortened by 1 base and J by 0 bases, with 13 bases between the two germline ends. CDR1 SGHVS and CDR2 FNYEAQ come from the germline V gene. The CDR3 is 16 residues long. CDR3: CASSLGWGVLSYEQYF. The CDR3 region has the DNA TGTGCCAGCAGCTTAGGTTGGGGGGTCCTCTCCTACGAGCAGTACTTC. The whole variable domain, remainder taken from reference TRBV7-6 and TRBJ2-7, is GAGVSQSPRYKVTKRGQDVALRCDPISGHVSLYWYRQALGQGPEFLTYFNYEAQQDKSGLPNDRFSAERPEGSISTLTIQRTEQRDSAMYRCASSLGWGVLSYEQYFGPGTRLTVT.

This clonotype was observed a handful of times. J is TRBJ2-1 and V is TRBV2, with no clear D. The germline gives CDR1 SNHLY, CDR2 FYNNEI. The CDR3 is made up of 13 amino acids. V lost 3 bases and J 6 bases, leaving 9 bases between the germline ends. The CDR3 here is CASSDDQINEQFF. The CDR3 nucleotides read TGTGCCAGCAGTGACGATCAGATCAATGAGCAGTTCTTC. The whole variable domain, filled in from reference TRBV2 and TRBJ2-1, reads EPEVTQTPSHQVTQMGQEVILRCVPISNHLYFYWYRQILGQKVEFLVSFYNNEISEKSEIFDDQFSVERPDGSNFTLKIRSTKLEDSAMYFCASSDDQINEQFFGPGTRLTVL.

J is TRBJ2-1 and V is TRBV29-1; D remains ambiguous. The ends were cut back, 4 bases at V and 4 bases at J, with 11 bases in the middle. Germline-derived CDR1 and CDR2 are SQVTM and ANQGSEA. CDR3 length: 13 amino acids. Here the CDR3 DNA reads TGCAGCGTTGCCGCCAGGCTTTACAATGAGCAGTTCTTC. It specifies CSVAARLYNEQFF.

This clonotype showed up just a few times. This chain links TRBV2 with TRBJ1-4; D is unclear. V shed 5 bases and J shed 0 bases, with 13 bases lying between them. The germline V gene encodes CDR1 SNHLY and CDR2 FYNNEI. The CDR3 is 16 amino acids. CDR3 sequence reads: CASSPDTVATNEKLFF. DNA of the CDR3: TGTGCCAGCAGTCCCGACACCGTTGCAACTAATGAAAAACTGTTTTTT.

The chain recombines TRBV9 with TRBJ2-5; perhaps TRBD1 as D (6 bases). Germline V gene lookup returns CDR1 SGDLS and CDR2 YYNGEE. Trimming took 9 bases from V and 9 from J, leaving 18 bases between them. The CDR3 covers 12 residues. CDR3 coding DNA: TGTGCCACCAGTAGGGGTGAGGGGGCCCAGTACTTC. Translation gives CATSRGEGAQYF.